This T cell receptor beta chain was sequenced in a study of regulatory and conventional T cells in RAG deficiency. A note on this clone: No antigen is known for it.

This table comes from immunoSEQ multiplex PCR, and its TCRdb copy is limited to in-frame clones, with some not included. The sample carries 30,000 to 40,000 clones, roughly 76% recorded once. Blood CD4+ CD25-low CD127-high conventional T cells supplied the genomic DNA template. Trimming took 4 bases from V and 3 from J; bases not matched to a gene: 10. The CDR3 is made up of 17 amino acids. Germline CDR1 reads ENHRY; CDR2 reads SYGVKD. Findings of the study overall: Patient subsets had shorter CDR3s; Omenn Treg-Tconv overlap exceeded 85%.

This same sample was also part of a study on regulatory T cells. That work contributes: Primers: 52 TRBV forward and 13 TRBJ reverse.

The rearrangement uses TRBV10-3 and TRBJ2-1; 9 bases agree with TRBD1. Material: CD4+ effector T cells sorted from blood. The source of this sequence is a human donor in good health. The CDR3 DNA is TGTGCCATCAGTGGGAACTATGGGACAGGGAGCTACAATGAGCAGTTCTTC. Its protein product is CAISGNYGTGSYNEQFF.